What follows are 21 T cell receptor beta chains derived from one specimen sequenced in a study of blood T cells in healthy people across ages. Using a J-beta primer mix together with a sample-barcoded 5' primer, a second PCR was run for about 6 to 11 cycles. TCRdb re-analysed the 5' RACE reads in MiXCR, keeping a single row per CDR3 protein. The sample has under 800,000 distinct CDR3 sequences, roughly 44% seen once. Sequenced: blood. All receptors come from a woman aged 60-75 years in good health.

This clonotype came up once. An end of the junction differs from the germline gene, which may be a read error. This sequence joins TRBV6-5 and TRBJ1-2; a possible D gene is TRBD1 (5 bases). The CDR3 length is 13 residues. CDR1 is MNHEY, CDR2 SVGAGI, per germline. CDR3 nucleotides: TGTACCAGCAGTTACGACAGAAACTATGGCTACACCTTC. It encodes CTSSYDRNYGYTF.

The chain links TRBV4-1 to TRBJ2-7; perhaps D is TRBD1 or TRBD2 (5 bases each). Germline V lookup: CDR1 MGHRA, CDR2 YSYEKL. CDR3 size: 18 residues. V was clipped by 0 bases and J by 7 bases, with 25 bases between them. CDR3: CASSQDLGRGHTYNEQYF. CDR3 nucleotides: TGCGCCAGCAGCCAAGATCTGGGTCGGGGCCACACCTACAATGAGCAGTACTTC.

The genes are TRBV7-2 and TRBJ2-4, with 9 nucleotides matching TRBD1. Per germline, CDR1 SGHTA and CDR2 FQGNSA. The ends lost 6 bases at V and 13 bases at J; junction bases unmatched: 13. This CDR3 comprises 14 residues. The CDR3 here is CASSVPGTGREQYF. The CDR3 DNA follows: TGTGCCAGCAGTGTTCCCGGGACAGGGAGAGAGCAGTACTTC.

On this clonotype itself: The junction differs from germline at one of its ends, possibly a read error. The V and J genes are TRBV7-2 and TRBJ2-3; 7 bases map to TRBD2. CDR1 and CDR2 from the germline V gene are SGHTA and FQGNSA. The CDR3 is 14 residues long. In nucleotides, the CDR3 is TGTGCCTGCAGCCTAGCCACTAGCGCGAATACGCAGTATTTT. This sequence encodes CACSLATSANTQYF.

J is TRBJ2-7 and V is TRBV4-3; D is perhaps TRBD2 (5 bases). Germline values: CDR1 LGHNA, CDR2 YSLEER. V was clipped by 3 bases and J by 0 bases, with 15 bases between them. This CDR3 is 16 amino acids long. Here the CDR3 DNA reads TGCGCCAGCAGCCAGTGGAATCGAGGGAACTCCTACGAGCAGTACTTC. It yields the protein CASSQWNRGNSYEQYF.

The J gene is TRBJ2-3, the V gene TRBV12-3 or TRBV12-4; 8 bases agree with TRBD2. The CDR3 consists of 14 residues. V trimming: 5 bases; J trimming: 4 bases; junction bases outside the gene matches: 5. The CDR3 region has the DNA TGTGCCAGCAGTATCCGGGGGGGAGCAGATACGCAGTATTTT. It specifies CASSIRGGADTQYF.

In this sample, this clonotype turned up many times. This chain joins TRBV14 and TRBJ2-6; the D is unclear. This CDR3 is built from 15 residues. V was shortened by 0 bases and J by 1 base, with 4 bases between the two germline ends. The V gene's germline CDR1 is SGHDN and CDR2 FVKESK. CDR3 DNA: TGTGCCAGCAGCCAAGAAGATTCTGGGGCCAACGTCCTGACTTTC. Residues: CASSQEDSGANVLTF.

This rearrangement joins TRBV7-2 to TRBJ2-1; 13 bases map to TRBD2. Trimming took 6 bases from V and 4 from J; bases not matched to a gene: 6. This CDR3 comprises 16 residues. Germline values: CDR1 SGHTA, CDR2 FQGNSA. CDR3 in DNA: TGTGCCAGCAGTACTAGCGGGGGGGGACCATACAATGAGCAGTTCTTC. This codes for CASSTSGGGPYNEQFF.

The chain carries TRBV7-9 and TRBJ1-2; the match to TRBD1 covers 7 bases. V gave up 8 bases and J gave up 6 bases; unmatched junction bases: 6. CDR3 length: 12 residues. The germline V gene encodes CDR1 SEHNR and CDR2 FQNEAQ (reference sequence). The CDR3 reads CASGRGVDGYTF. In DNA form, the CDR3 reads TGTGCCAGCGGCAGGGGGGTGGATGGCTACACCTTC.

V is TRBV4-2 and J is TRBJ1-2; the D gene is possibly TRBD1 (6 bases). The V gene's germline CDR1 is LGHNA and CDR2 YNFKEQ. V was cut by 4 bases and J by 5 bases, with 14 bases left in between. The length of the CDR3 is 14 residues. The CDR3 sequence: CASSRVQGDYGYTF. The DNA for the CDR3 is TGTGCCAGCAGCCGCGTACAGGGAGATTATGGCTACACCTTC.

The chain is built from TRBV6-6 and TRBJ2-7; perhaps TRBD1 as D (5 bases). Germline V gene data show CDR1 as MNHNY and CDR2 as SVGAGI (reference sequence). Trimming took 4 bases from V and 0 from J, leaving 13 bases between them. CDR3 size: 15 residues. The CDR3: CASSLGQLTSYEQYF. Written as DNA, the CDR3 is TGTGCCAGCAGTTTAGGACAACTCACCTCCTACGAGCAGTACTTC.

The chain employs TRBV20-1 and TRBJ2-1; TRBD2 agrees at 7 bases. Germline CDR1 is DFQATT and CDR2 is SNEGSKA (reference sequence). This CDR3 is built from 15 residues. V shed 4 bases and J 0 bases; nucleotides not matched to a gene: 6. The CDR3 here is CSAIALADSYNEQFF. CDR3 coding DNA: TGCAGTGCTATTGCTCTAGCGGACTCCTACAATGAGCAGTTCTTC.

There are many counts of this clonotype. CDR3 nucleotide sequence: TGTGCCAGCAGCTTAGCTATCTACGAGCAGTACTTC. Translated: CASSLAIYEQYF. The chain is built from TRBV7-2 and TRBJ2-7; D is unresolved. Germline values: CDR1 SGHTA, CDR2 FQGNSA. The V end lost 0 bases, the J end lost 3 bases, and 3 bases lay between the germline ends. CDR3 length: 12 residues.

This clonotype was seen only a few times. This chain uses TRBV3-1 with TRBJ2-3, with D possibly matching TRBD2 (6 bases). The CDR3 extends over 13 amino acids. V lost 4 bases and J 8 bases, leaving 13 bases between the germline ends. The germline gives CDR1 LGHDT, CDR2 YNNKEL (reference sequence). CDR3 amino acids: CASSRPSAGTQYF. The CDR3 DNA reads as TGTGCCAGCAGCCGCCCTAGCGCTGGTACGCAGTATTTT.

This clonotype was seen only a few times. The chain uses TRBV9 and TRBJ2-1, with TRBD2 matching 8 bases. The end of the DNA fits TRBJ2-7 better, so the J call may be wrong. The length of the CDR3 is 18 residues. The germline CDR1 and CDR2 sequences are SGDLS and YYNGEE. The DNA of the CDR3 is TGTGCCAGCAGCGTAGCTATGAAGCGGGGGAGCTCCTACAATGAGCAGTACTTC. It codes for CASSVAMKRGSSYNEQYF.

This clonotype was detected a few times. Possible read error: a much larger clone is one base away. This chain links TRBV5-1 with TRBJ2-5, with 9 bases lining up with TRBD2. This CDR3 region has 14 residues. The germline V gene has CDR1 SGHRS and CDR2 YFSETQ. CDR3 sequence reads: CANSSGGTQETQYF. The CDR3 bases are TGCGCCAACAGCAGCGGGGGGACCCAAGAGACCCAGTACTTC.

The chain has TRBV6-5 and TRBJ2-7, with 7 bases that match TRBD1. Germline CDR1 reads MNHEY; CDR2 reads SVGAGI. The CDR3 is made up of 15 amino acids. V trimming: 0 bases; J trimming: 4 bases; junction bases outside the gene matches: 6. The CDR3 sequence is CASSYSEGGTYEQYF. The CDR3 nucleotides read TGTGCCAGCAGTTACTCGGAAGGGGGCACGTACGAGCAGTACTTC.

The CDR3 is CAWTRGGGPEDTQYF. CDR3 DNA sequence: TGTGCCTGGACCCGGGGCGGGGGGCCAGAAGATACGCAGTATTTT. The V call is TRBV30, the J call TRBJ2-3; 8 nucleotides agree with TRBD2. V shed 4 bases and J 5 bases; nucleotides not matched to a gene: 11. This CDR3 has 15 amino acids. CDR1 GTSNPN and CDR2 SVGIG come from the germline V gene (reference sequence).

The rearrangement joins TRBV6-2 or TRBV6-3 to TRBJ1-1; D unresolved. CDR1 is MNHEY, CDR2 SVGEGT, per germline. Trimming removed 7 bases at V and 2 bases at J, with 14 bases between. CDR3 length: 14 residues. The CDR3 loop is CASNTLRTNTEAFF. The CDR3 region has the DNA TGTGCCAGCAATACCCTTCGAACCAACACTGAAGCTTTCTTT.

The rearrangement links TRBV20-1 to TRBJ2-3, with D perhaps matching TRBD1 or TRBD2 (5 bases each). CDR1 and CDR2 from the germline V gene are DFQATT and SNEGSKA (reference sequence). Trimming left V 0 bases short and J 3 bases short, with 16 bases between. The CDR3 length is 16 residues. CDR3 coding DNA: TGCAGTGCTAGAGATTTCGAACCGGGACCAACAGATACGCAGTATTTT. Translating it yields CSARDFEPGPTDTQYF.

This clonotype was detected a few times. V usage is TRBV5-6 and J usage is TRBJ2-7; TRBD2 might be the D (6 bases). Looked up from germline, CDR1 is SGHDT and CDR2 is YYEEEE. This CDR3 has 15 residues. V gave up 4 bases and J gave up 4 bases, with 18 bases separating them. The CDR3 sequence: CASSLPAAGGYEQYF. In DNA, the CDR3 is TGTGCCAGCAGCCTCCCGGCGGCAGGAGGGTACGAGCAGTACTTC.